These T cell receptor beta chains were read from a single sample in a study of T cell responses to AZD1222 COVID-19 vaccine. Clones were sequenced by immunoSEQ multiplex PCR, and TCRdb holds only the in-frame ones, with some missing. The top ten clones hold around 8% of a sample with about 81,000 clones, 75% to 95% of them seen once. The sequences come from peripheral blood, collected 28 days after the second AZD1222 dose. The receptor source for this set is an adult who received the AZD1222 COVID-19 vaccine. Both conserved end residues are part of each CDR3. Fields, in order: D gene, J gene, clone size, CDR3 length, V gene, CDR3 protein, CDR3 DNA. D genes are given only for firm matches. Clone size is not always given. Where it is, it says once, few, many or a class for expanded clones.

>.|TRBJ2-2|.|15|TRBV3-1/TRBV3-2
CASSPVTANTGELFF
TGTGCCAGCAGCCCTGTGACAGCGAACACCGGGGAGCTGTTTTTT
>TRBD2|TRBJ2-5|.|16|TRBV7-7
CASSLQPGLAGETQYF
TGTGCTAGCAGCTTACAACCGGGACTAGCGGGAGAGACCCAGTACTTC
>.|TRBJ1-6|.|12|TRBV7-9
CASRPDNSPLHF
TGTGCCAGCAGGCCCGATAATTCACCCCTCCACTTT
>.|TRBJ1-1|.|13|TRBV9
CASSSSVNTEAFF
TGTGCCAGCAGTAGTAGTGTGAACACTGAAGCTTTCTTT
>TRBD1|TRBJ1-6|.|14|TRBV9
CASSVGQYNSPLHF
TGTGCCAGCAGCGTGGGACAGTATAATTCACCCCTCCACTTT
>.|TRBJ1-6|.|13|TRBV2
CASSEDLNSPLHF
TGTGCCAGCAGTGAGGACCTCAATTCACCCCTCCACTTT
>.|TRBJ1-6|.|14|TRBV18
CASSPYSLNSPLHF
TGTGCCAGCTCACCGTACAGCCTTAATTCACCCCTCCACTTT
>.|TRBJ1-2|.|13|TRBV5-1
CASSLDSNYGYTF
TGCGCCAGCAGCCTCGACTCGAACTATGGCTACACCTTC
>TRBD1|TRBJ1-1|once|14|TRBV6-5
CASSTLPTGDEAFF
TGTGCCAGCAGCACCCTGCCGACAGGGGATGAAGCTTTCTTT
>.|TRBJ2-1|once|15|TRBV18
CASSPRGGVGGEQFF
TGTGCCAGCTCACCACGAGGGGGCGTCGGGGGTGAGCAGTTCTTC
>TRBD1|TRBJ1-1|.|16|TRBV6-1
CASSARSGTANTEAFF
TGTGCCAGCAGTGCCCGATCGGGGACAGCAAACACTGAAGCTTTCTTT